This TCR beta chain was captured in a study of T cell repertoires in cytomegalovirus infection. Study in general: CMV infection and matching HLA type were both indicated by public TCR beta signatures.

TCRdb passed the reads through MiXCR, listing each CDR3 protein once. The sample records approximately 110,000 distinct CDR3 sequences, 42% being singletons. With 1 base clipped from V and 11 bases from J, the junction kept 9 bases outside the gene matches. This CDR3 is built from 14 residues. Germline-derived CDR1 and CDR2 are SGHNT and YYREEE (reference sequence). For this clonotype: Antigen: not known.

The TCR comes from a human donor in good health (CMV status not recorded). Some clones in this sample may be carry-over from other donors' samples. Here the sequenced sample was CD8+ T cells from cultured PBMCs, taken from culture after CMV antigen stimulation. V gene TRBV5-4 combines with J gene TRBJ2-3; 8 bases align to TRBD2. In DNA form, the CDR3 reads TGTGCCAGCAGCTTGACTAGCGGTGGAGGTGGGCAGTATTTT. Translation gives CASSLTSGGGGQYF.